One and the same sample provided the 22 T cell receptor beta chains below, sequenced in a study of T-cell reconstitution after alpha-beta-depleted transplantation in children. Unique molecular identifiers were incorporated when the TCRbeta library was constructed. TCRdb processed the PCR reads anew with MiXCR; each CDR3 protein has one entry. The sample has approximately 400,000 distinct CDR3 sequences; roughly 16% are singletons. The specimen was PBMCs, mostly from graft donor cells, collected 360 days after TCRalphabeta/CD19-depleted stem cell transplant. The origin of the receptors is a boy in the first two years of life who had a stem cell transplant for Wiskott-Aldrich syndrome, so the T cells may come from the graft donor.

The rearrangement links TRBV12-3 or TRBV12-4 to TRBJ2-2; D is unresolved. The V and J ends lost 5 bases and 6 bases respectively, with 16 bases between them. The CDR3 has 15 amino acids. CDR3 coding DNA: TGTGCCAGCAGTCTAATAGTGTCCTATGCCGGGGAGCTGTTTTTT. The encoded protein is CASSLIVSYAGELFF.

DNA for the CDR3: TGTGCCAGCAGTTTTCCCGGACTAGCGGGCCATGAGCAGTTCTTC. Amino acid sequence: CASSFPGLAGHEQFF. The V call is TRBV27, the J call TRBJ2-1, with TRBD2 identical over 11 bases. V lost 3 bases and J lost 8; bases outside the gene matches: 6. Looked up from germline, CDR1 is MNHEY and CDR2 is SMNVEV (reference sequence). This CDR3 comprises 15 residues.

The rearrangement joins TRBV7-9 to TRBJ2-1; 8 nucleotides align to TRBD1. The J segment lost 4 bases and the V segment lost 5 bases, leaving 10 bases of the junction unmatched. The CDR3 runs 16 residues. Germline CDR1 SEHNR, CDR2 FQNEAQ (reference sequence). CDR3 protein: CASSPSEGQEYNEQFF. The DNA of the CDR3 is TGTGCCAGCAGCCCTAGCGAGGGACAGGAGTACAATGAGCAGTTCTTC.

This chain joins TRBV28 and TRBJ1-5; D ambiguous. Trimming pared 4 bases from V and 7 bases from J, leaving 8 bases between. Germline loops: CDR1 MDHEN, CDR2 SYDVKM. CDR3 size: 12 residues. CDR3 loop: CASSWRRQPQHF. The CDR3 bases are TGTGCCAGCAGTTGGCGGAGACAGCCCCAGCATTTT.

This chain links TRBV3-1 with TRBJ2-3, with TRBD1 identical over 9 bases. The CDR3 has 15 amino acids. The V segment lost 6 bases and the J segment 5 bases; nucleotides outside the gene matches: 9. Germline loops: CDR1 LGHDT, CDR2 YNNKEL (reference sequence). The CDR3 here is CASRADRGKEDTQYF. The CDR3 nucleotides are TGTGCCAGCAGGGCGGACAGGGGTAAAGAAGATACGCAGTATTTT.

This clonotype was observed a handful of times. The CDR3 DNA sequence: TGTGCCACCAGTGCGAAAATGACAGACATTCAGTACTTC. It translates to CATSAKMTDIQYF. This sequence joins TRBV24-1 and TRBJ2-4, with a possible D match to TRBD1 (5 bases). V lost 5 bases, J lost 8 bases, and 12 bases lay in between. The CDR3 contains 13 residues. Germline V gives CDR1 KGHDR, CDR2 SFDVKD.

In this sample, this clonotype turned up a few times. The rearrangement uses TRBV20-1 and TRBJ2-1, with 8 bases that match TRBD1. The CDR3 contains 14 residues. Germline V CDR1 and CDR2: DFQATT, SNEGSKA (reference sequence). Losses at the gene ends were 6 bases for V and 7 bases for J; bases not matched to a gene: 11. CDR3 bases: TGCAGTGCCAGGGGCAGGGGGCTTGGGAATGAGCAGTTCTTC. Translation gives CSARGRGLGNEQFF.

The chain recombines TRBV10-2 with TRBJ1-1, with a possible D match to TRBD1 (6 bases). CDR1 and CDR2 (germline): WSHSY, SAAADI. V dropped 8 bases and J dropped 6 bases, with 22 bases sitting between them. This CDR3 comprises 15 residues. The CDR3, as DNA: TGCGCCAGCCGGGGGCCGAGCGGGGAACACGCTGAAGCTTTCTTT. It is translated as CASRGPSGEHAEAFF.

This clonotype was observed a few times. This chain connects TRBV6-1 to TRBJ2-3, with 11 bases matching TRBD2. CDR1 is MNHNS and CDR2 is SASEGT in the germline V gene. V was clipped by 6 bases and J by 4 bases; unmatched bases: 6. The CDR3 contains 15 residues. The CDR3 loop reads CASRETSGSADTQYF. The CDR3 region has the DNA TGTGCCAGCAGGGAAACTAGCGGGAGTGCAGATACGCAGTATTTT.

This clonotype was picked up a small number of times. This chain uses TRBV5-1 with TRBJ2-7, with D maybe TRBD2 (7 bases). CDR1 and CDR2 from the germline V gene are SGHRS and YFSETQ. The CDR3 spans 16 residues. V was clipped by 4 bases and J by 2 bases, with 19 bases between them. DNA for the CDR3: TGCGCCAGCAGCACCTCGGGGGGCCTGGGGCCCTACGAGCAGTACTTC. Its protein is CASSTSGGLGPYEQYF.

The gene calls are TRBV6-5 and TRBJ2-3; D not resolved. Germline V gene data show CDR1 as MNHEY and CDR2 as SVGAGI. CDR3 length: 16 amino acids. Trimming left V 5 bases short and J 2 bases short, with 17 bases between. CDR3 in DNA: TGTGCCAGCAGTGTACTGGGGAAGGACCACACAGATACGCAGTATTTT. Translation gives CASSVLGKDHTDTQYF.

This clonotype was observed a handful of times. The chain couples TRBV11-2 to TRBJ2-3; D remains unclear. Germline assignment: CDR1 SGHAT and CDR2 FQNNGV. The CDR3 consists of 12 residues. Trimming cost V 9 bases and J 9 bases, with 16 bases left between them. As DNA, the CDR3 is TGTGCCAGTAGTTCCTTCGCATCGACGCAGTATTTT. Amino acid sequence: CASSSFASTQYF.

This clonotype appeared a few times. The V and J genes are TRBV9 and TRBJ2-1; D uncertain. Germline V gives CDR1 SGDLS, CDR2 YYNGEE. V lost 0 bases, J lost 4 bases, and 14 bases lay in between. The CDR3 extends over 16 amino acids. CDR3 sequence reads: CASSVAGWPSYNEQFF. CDR3 DNA sequence: TGTGCCAGCAGCGTAGCTGGGTGGCCCAGTTACAATGAGCAGTTCTTC.

This chain uses TRBV7-8 with TRBJ1-1; D not resolved. The CDR3 sequence is 13 residues long. Trimming cost V 0 bases and J 5 bases, with 7 bases left between them. Germline loops: CDR1 SGHVS, CDR2 FQNEAQ. As DNA, the CDR3 is TGTGCCAGCAGCTTAGCCCTGTATACTGAAGCTTTCTTT. Protein sequence: CASSLALYTEAFF.

This clonotype was recorded a few times. The gene calls are TRBV6-1 and TRBJ1-3; D unclear. Germline assignment: CDR1 MNHNS and CDR2 SASEGT. This CDR3 contains 12 residues. With 6 bases removed from V and 0 bases from J, the gap between germline ends came to 3 bases. The CDR3 sequence is CASRGSGNTIYF. CDR3 DNA: TGTGCCAGCAGGGGCTCTGGAAACACCATATATTTT.

This clonotype was observed a handful of times. The V gene is TRBV4-3, the J gene TRBJ2-7; tentative D call: TRBD1 (5 bases). The CDR3 is 16 amino acids. Germline CDR1 LGHNA, CDR2 YSLEER. Trimming took off 3 bases at V and 0 bases at J, with 15 bases between the two ends. The CDR3 sequence: CASSHDRGMSSYEQYF. In nucleotides, the CDR3 is TGCGCCAGCAGCCATGACAGAGGTATGAGCTCCTACGAGCAGTACTTC.

In this sample, this clonotype turned up a few times. This chain joins TRBV27 and TRBJ2-2; tentatively, D is TRBD1 (5 bases). The CDR3 has 15 amino acids. Looked up from germline, CDR1 is MNHEY and CDR2 is SMNVEV (reference sequence). Trimming removed 2 bases at V and 7 bases at J, with 14 bases between. In DNA, the CDR3 is TGTGCCAGCAGTTTAAAAGGGGCCTTGGACGGGGAGCTGTTTTTT. This codes for CASSLKGALDGELFF.

The gene calls are TRBV7-9 and TRBJ2-2; D possibly corresponds to TRBD2 (7 bases). The CDR3 runs to 15 residues. The V end lost 8 bases, the J end lost 4 bases, and 17 bases lay between the germline ends. Germline lookup yields CDR1 SEHNR and CDR2 FQNEAQ (reference sequence). CDR3 DNA: TGTGCCAGCTCCAAGGGGGGACTAATCACCGGGGAGCTGTTTTTT. It specifies CASSKGGLITGELFF.

This chain links TRBV3-1 with TRBJ1-1, with 7 bases aligning to TRBD1. CDR3 length: 12 amino acids. Germline values: CDR1 LGHDT, CDR2 YNNKEL (reference sequence). V trimming: 5 bases; J trimming: 8 bases; junction bases outside the gene matches: 5. CDR3 nucleotide sequence: TGTGCCAGCAGCTGGGGACAGCTAGAAGCTTTCTTT. Its translation is CASSWGQLEAFF.

This clonotype has just a few counts. The rearrangement uses TRBV18 and TRBJ1-2; 8 nucleotides match TRBD1. Germline V gives CDR1 KGHSH, CDR2 LQKENI. The CDR3 sequence is 15 residues long. V shed 5 bases, J shed 0 bases, and the junction held 5 bases outside the gene matches. The CDR3 loop is CASSTAQGANYGYTF. DNA for the CDR3: TGTGCCAGCTCAACCGCACAGGGGGCTAACTATGGCTACACCTTC. Full variable domain (missing parts from reference TRBV18 and TRBJ1-2): NAGVMQNPRHLVRRRGQEARLRCSPMKGHSHVYWYRQLPEEGLKFMVYLQKENIIDESGMPKERFSAEFPKEGPSILRIQQVVRGDSAAYFCASSTAQGANYGYTFGSGTRLTVV.

The chain is built from TRBV5-1 and TRBJ2-7; 8 bases map to TRBD2. CDR1 and CDR2 (germline): SGHRS, YFSETQ. The CDR3 consists of 14 residues. V shed 4 bases and J 4 bases; nucleotides not matched to a gene: 7. DNA for the CDR3: TGCGCCAGCAGCCCCACCGGGGGGGGATACGAGCAGTACTTC. Encoded protein: CASSPTGGGYEQYF.

This clonotype was seen only a few times. J is TRBJ2-3 and V is TRBV7-2; 7 nucleotides match TRBD2. The CDR3 loop spans 14 amino acids. Germline loops: CDR1 SGHTA, CDR2 FQGNSA. Trimming cost V 6 bases and J 2 bases; bases outside gene matches: 5. CDR3 protein: CASRATSSTDTQYF. CDR3 bases: TGTGCCAGCAGGGCGACTAGCTCCACAGATACGCAGTATTTT.